Below, 30 T cell receptor beta chains from the same sample are listed, as sequenced in a study of T cell repertoires in cytomegalovirus infection (dated by TCRdb to between 2018 and 2021). The sequencer was an Illumina HiSeq 1500. TCRdb itself trimmed the public reads at Q25 with fastp, ran MiXCR and retained productive beta chains. Rows with one shared CDR3 protein collapse into an entry with the most common genes and DNA. Here the sample has around 570,000 distinct CDR3 sequences; 40% occur a single time. The ten largest clones capture around 46% of the sample. Their antigens remain unidentified. The sample's treatment or condition label is to be understood as: in vitro stimulation with specific CMV peptide epitopes to enrich CMV-specific T cells. This sample comprised cultured PBMCs, obtained from culture after CMV antigen stimulation. These receptors were collected from a human donor in good health (CMV status not recorded). Some clones in this sample may be carry-over from other donors' samples.

This clonotype was counted at least ten times. The chain joins TRBV7-2 to TRBJ2-3; D is uncertain. V lost 5 bases to trimming and J lost 8 bases, with 17 bases between them. CDR1 is SGHTA, CDR2 FQGNSA, per germline. The CDR3 runs to 14 residues. The CDR3 nucleotides read TGTGCCAGCAGCCTAACTCGGCTAATAGTTACGCAGTATTTT. Translating gives CASSLTRLIVTQYF.

The chain employs TRBV5-4 and TRBJ2-2, with D unclear. CDR3 size: 14 residues. Germline values: CDR1 SGHNT, CDR2 YYREEE (reference sequence). V was cut by 4 bases and J by 5 bases, with 12 bases left in between. The DNA of the CDR3 is TGTGCCAGCAGCCAGCGTCAGAGAACCGGGGAGCTGTTTTTT. Protein sequence: CASSQRQRTGELFF.

This clonotype turned up a few times. The genes are TRBV27 and TRBJ2-1; TRBD1 aligns across 7 bases. This CDR3 contains 15 residues. J was trimmed by 5 bases and V by 7 bases; bases with no gene match: 11. Germline CDR1 is MNHEY and CDR2 is SMNVEV (reference sequence). In DNA form, the CDR3 reads TGTGCCAGCAAGACCCTGGACAGGCCCAACAATGAGCAGTTCTTC. Translated: CASKTLDRPNNEQFF.

This clonotype was counted ten times or more. The chain has TRBV11-2 and TRBJ2-5; 7 bases line up with TRBD2. In germline, CDR1 is SGHAT, CDR2 FQNNGV. The V gene end was trimmed by 5 bases and the J gene end by 5 bases; junction bases not matched to a gene: 8. The CDR3 runs 14 residues. CDR3 DNA sequence: TGTGCCAGCAGCCGACTAGCAGATCAGGAGACCCAGTACTTC. Translated: CASSRLADQETQYF.

The chain is built from TRBV27 and TRBJ1-2, with D unclear. This CDR3 comprises 16 residues. Germline V gene lookup returns CDR1 MNHEY and CDR2 SMNVEV (reference sequence). Trimming left V 10 bases short and J 0 bases short, with 21 bases between. CDR3 coding DNA: TGTGCCAACTATGCGGATAGGTTTTTTGCTAACTATGGCTACACCTTC. Its protein product is CANYADRFFANYGYTF.

The rearrangement joins TRBV6-1 to TRBJ1-5; D call uncertain. Germline lookup yields CDR1 MNHNS and CDR2 SASEGT. The V end was cut by 7 bases, the J end by 3 bases, with 10 bases between. This CDR3 comprises 13 residues. The CDR3 sequence is CASNPVFNQPQHF. The CDR3 region has the DNA TGTGCCAGCAACCCTGTCTTCAATCAGCCCCAGCATTTT.

This clonotype has only a few counts. CDR3 protein: CASSTDRASYNEQFF. In nucleotides, the CDR3 is TGTGCCAGCAGCACTGATCGAGCCTCCTACAATGAGCAGTTCTTC. This sequence joins TRBV7-2 and TRBJ2-1, with D hard to call. V was trimmed by 5 bases and J by 0 bases, leaving 11 bases between them. The length of the CDR3 is 15 residues. Germline-derived CDR1 and CDR2 are SGHTA and FQGNSA.

This sequence joins TRBV7-6 and TRBJ2-1; D is uncertain. The germline CDR1 and CDR2 sequences are SGHVS and FNYEAQ. There are 12 residues in the CDR3. The V and J ends lost 5 bases and 8 bases respectively, with 10 bases between them. Here the CDR3 DNA reads TGTGCCAGCAGCCTCCAAAGGGATGAGCAGTTCTTC. This gives the protein CASSLQRDEQFF. Full variable domain (remainder filled in from reference TRBV7-6 and TRBJ2-1): GAGVSQSPRYKVTKRGQDVALRCDPISGHVSLYWYRQALGQGPEFLTYFNYEAQQDKSGLPNDRFSAERPEGSISTLTIQRTEQRDSAMYRCASSLQRDEQFFGPGTRLTVL.

This clonotype occurred many times. CDR3 loop: CASSWIGRVNQPQHF. The CDR3, as DNA: TGTGCCAGCAGCTGGATAGGGAGGGTCAATCAGCCCCAGCATTTT. The chain carries TRBV7-2 and TRBJ1-5; no definite D call. The CDR3 length is 15 residues. Trimming stripped 4 bases from V and 3 bases from J, with 13 bases between. Per germline, CDR1 SGHTA and CDR2 FQGNSA.

The table lists this clonotype with many counts. The chain uses TRBV12-3 or TRBV12-4 and TRBJ1-3; D remains unclear. V was cut by 5 bases and J by 4 bases, with 6 bases left in between. CDR3 length equals 12 residues. The CDR3 bases are TGTGCCAGCAGTCTCAACGGAAACACCATATATTTT. As protein: CASSLNGNTIYF.

The sample holds a few counts of this clonotype. This rearrangement joins TRBV7-2 to TRBJ2-5; no definite D call. The CDR3 consists of 12 residues. Trimming stripped 5 bases from V and 5 bases from J, with 9 bases between. Germline loops: CDR1 SGHTA, CDR2 FQGNSA. In DNA form, the CDR3 reads TGTGCCAGCAGCCTCCCAACGGAGACCCAGTACTTC. It codes for CASSLPTETQYF.

The CDR3 reads CASSEDGGGGPQHF. CDR3 nucleotide sequence: TGTGCCAGCAGTGAAGACGGCGGGGGGGGGCCCCAGCATTTT. The genes are TRBV2 and TRBJ1-5, with D maybe TRBD1 (5 bases). The CDR3 runs to 14 residues. Trimming cost V 1 base and J 9 bases, with 13 bases left between them. Germline CDR1 and CDR2: SNHLY and FYNNEI.

The chain has TRBV7-9 and TRBJ2-3, with 10 bases lining up with TRBD2. The CDR3 contains 17 residues. J gave up 6 bases and V 1 base, and 10 bases lay outside the gene matches. Germline V gene lookup returns CDR1 SEHNR and CDR2 FQNEAQ (reference sequence). The CDR3 here is CASSLGRSGGAEDTQYF. The CDR3 DNA is TGTGCCAGCAGCTTAGGTAGGAGCGGGGGGGCCGAGGATACGCAGTATTTT.

In its sample, this clonotype was seen a few times. The CDR3 sequence is CASSGDLPGRAGTGELFF. As DNA, the CDR3 is TGCGCCAGCAGCGGGGACCTCCCGGGGAGAGCGGGGACCGGGGAGCTGTTTTTT. The rearrangement links TRBV5-1 to TRBJ2-2; 7 bases line up with TRBD2. Germline V gene sequence: CDR1 SGHRS, CDR2 YFSETQ. V was clipped by 4 bases and J by 5 bases; unmatched bases: 17. This CDR3 comprises 18 residues.

This rearrangement joins TRBV7-9 to TRBJ1-6; 8 nucleotides match TRBD1. The CDR3 runs 15 residues. Germline trimming cut 4 bases from V and 7 bases from J; bases unmatched to any gene: 6. Germline lookup yields CDR1 SEHNR and CDR2 FQNEAQ (reference sequence). Here the CDR3 DNA reads TGTGCCAGCAGCTCAGGGGGCGCGCGAAATTCACCCCTCCACTTT. It is translated as CASSSGGARNSPLHF.

The sample holds many counts of this clonotype. This sequence joins TRBV7-8 and TRBJ2-1, with D perhaps being TRBD1 or TRBD2 (5 bases each). The CDR3 covers 15 residues. Trimming took 3 bases from V and 5 from J, leaving 14 bases between them. Germline V gene data show CDR1 as SGHVS and CDR2 as FQNEAQ. For the CDR3, the DNA is TGTGCCAGCAGCTTCCGGGACGCCGAAGACAATGAGCAGTTCTTC. Its translation is CASSFRDAEDNEQFF. The full variable domain, completed using reference TRBV7-8 and TRBJ2-1, is GAGVSQSPRYKVAKRGQDVALRCDPISGHVSLFWYQQALGQGPEFLTYFQNEAQLDKSGLPSDRFFAERPEGSVSTLKIQRTQQEDSAVYLCASSFRDAEDNEQFFGPGTRLTVL.

The chain couples TRBV7-2 to TRBJ1-2, with a tentative D call TRBD1 (5 bases). Germline CDR1 SGHTA, CDR2 FQGNSA. V was clipped by 0 bases and J by 3 bases, with 26 bases between them. The CDR3 consists of 20 residues. The CDR3 loop is CASSLARTRSGQAVHYGYTF. CDR3 in DNA: TGTGCCAGCAGCTTAGCGCGGACCCGTTCGGGGCAGGCCGTCCACTATGGCTACACCTTC.

The chain combines TRBV6-1 with TRBJ2-3; unclear D gene. There are 11 residues in the CDR3. Germline values: CDR1 MNHNS, CDR2 SASEGT. The V end lost 6 bases, the J end lost 5 bases, and 6 bases lay between the germline ends. The CDR3 DNA reads TGTGCCAGCAGCCACATAGATACGCAGTATTTT. This sequence encodes CASSHIDTQYF.

This sequence joins TRBV19 and TRBJ2-1; TRBD2 matches 13 bases. The CDR3 sequence is 13 residues long. Germline CDR1 reads LNHDA; CDR2 reads SQIVND (reference sequence). V was clipped by 8 bases and J by 8 bases; unmatched bases: 3. CDR3 nucleotide sequence: TGTGCCAGTCGGACTAGCGGGAGAGATGAGCAGTTCTTC. It encodes CASRTSGRDEQFF.

The chain joins TRBV4-3 to TRBJ2-7; no clear D gene. This CDR3 comprises 15 residues. V dropped 1 base and J dropped 3 bases, with 13 bases sitting between them. Germline assignment: CDR1 LGHNA and CDR2 YSLEER. The CDR3 protein is CASSQGPRIGYEQYF. CDR3 coding DNA: TGCGCCAGCAGCCAAGGACCCCGGATTGGCTACGAGCAGTACTTC.

The genes are TRBV7-9 and TRBJ2-3; D is unclear. Germline CDR1 is SEHNR and CDR2 is FQNEAQ (reference sequence). The ends were cut back, 1 base at V and 7 bases at J, with 15 bases in the middle. The CDR3 runs to 15 residues. For the CDR3, the DNA is TGTGCCAGCAGCTTAGGGGGAATATGGGCGAATACGCAGTATTTT. Translating it yields CASSLGGIWANTQYF.

This chain connects TRBV7-8 to TRBJ1-2; D gene uncertain. The CDR3 spans 14 residues. V was shortened by 4 bases and J by 7 bases, with 16 bases between the two germline ends. Germline CDR1 reads SGHVS; CDR2 reads FQNEAQ. The CDR3 loop reads CASSSPLLMGGYTF. CDR3 in DNA: TGTGCCAGCAGCTCCCCTCTTCTGATGGGTGGCTACACCTTC.

The CDR3 DNA is TGTGCCAGCAGTCCCACCGGGAGCCGGTTCACAGATACGCAGTATTTT. This sequence encodes CASSPTGSRFTDTQYF. This sequence joins TRBV7-9 and TRBJ2-3; weak D call: TRBD2 (6 bases). This CDR3 has 16 amino acids. The ends were cut back, 6 bases at V and 2 bases at J, with 18 bases in the middle. CDR1 and CDR2 from the germline V gene are SEHNR and FQNEAQ (reference sequence).

The CDR3, as DNA: TGTGCCAGCAGCTTAATCTCCGTGACTAGTGACGAGCAGTACTTC. Encoded protein: CASSLISVTSDEQYF. J is TRBJ2-7 and V is TRBV11-2; maybe TRBD2 (6 bases). Trimming removed 2 bases at V and 5 bases at J, with 16 bases between. Looked up from germline, CDR1 is SGHAT and CDR2 is FQNNGV. The CDR3 runs to 15 residues.

The genes are TRBV19 and TRBJ1-2; the D is unclear. V gave up 8 bases and J gave up 6 bases, with 19 bases separating them. CDR1 and CDR2 from the germline V gene are LNHDA and SQIVND (reference sequence). This CDR3 region has 14 residues. CDR3 residues: CASLSGGRWDGYTF. The CDR3 nucleotides are TGTGCCAGTCTGTCCGGCGGGCGTTGGGATGGCTACACCTTC.

The gene calls are TRBV20-1 and TRBJ2-1; tentative D call: TRBD2 (6 bases). The germline V gene encodes CDR1 DFQATT and CDR2 SNEGSKA (reference sequence). The CDR3 extends over 11 amino acids. CDR3 amino acids: CSTGGNNEQFF. CDR3 DNA sequence: TGCAGCACCGGGGGTAACAATGAGCAGTTCTTC.

V and J are TRBV12-3 or TRBV12-4 and TRBJ2-1, with TRBD2 matching over 7 bases. The CDR3 has 13 residues. Losses at the gene ends were 7 bases for V and 9 bases for J; bases not matched to a gene: 9. The CDR3 here is CASTLDSGGEQFF. The DNA for the CDR3 is TGTGCCAGCACCCTAGATTCGGGGGGTGAGCAGTTCTTC.

V and J are TRBV24-1 and TRBJ2-7; possibly TRBD1 or TRBD2 for D (7 bases each). The CDR3 has 18 amino acids. Germline assignment: CDR1 KGHDR and CDR2 SFDVKD. Trimming removed 0 bases at V and 2 bases at J, with 19 bases between. The CDR3 DNA reads TGTGCCACCAGTGATTTGTGCAGGGGGGGGGGGTTTACCTACGAGCAGTACTTC. Translation gives CATSDLCRGGGFTYEQYF.

The genes are TRBV28 and TRBJ2-7; maybe TRBD1 (5 bases). The CDR3 covers 12 residues. V lost 7 bases and J 0 bases, leaving 7 bases between the germline ends. CDR1 and CDR2 from the germline V gene are MDHEN and SYDVKM. For the CDR3, the DNA is TGTGCCAGCACAGGGAACTCCTACGAGCAGTACTTC. This codes for CASTGNSYEQYF. The complete variable domain, with remaining parts taken from reference TRBV28 and TRBJ2-7, reads DVKVTQSSRYLVKRTGEKVFLECVQDMDHENMFWYRQDPGLGLRLIYFSYDVKMKEKGDIPEGYSVSREKKERFSLILESASTNQTSMYLCASTGNSYEQYFGPGTRLTVT.

The chain recombines TRBV28 with TRBJ2-7; 12 positions match TRBD2. The CDR3 loop spans 17 amino acids. V was clipped by 2 bases and J by 6 bases; unmatched bases: 11. From germline, CDR1 is MDHEN and CDR2 SYDVKM. In DNA form, the CDR3 reads TGTGCCAGCAGTTTAACAGGACTAGCGGGATTTAATGTCGAGCAGTACTTC. It codes for CASSLTGLAGFNVEQYF.